This T cell receptor (beta chain) was sequenced in a study of regulatory T cells in long-lasting Graves disease. Across the study: The term persistent Graves' disease signified upward of 5 years on antithyroid drugs with positive TSH receptor antibodies. Study-wide points: Patients whose Graves' disease persisted exhibited lower TCR diversity than those newly diagnosed.

This clonotype was seen more than once but under ten times. The antigen remains unidentified. V was pared by 6 bases and J by 4 bases, with 12 bases between. The CDR3 has 13 residues. Building the TCR beta libraries relied on iRepertoire HTBI primers, and CDR3 regions underwent Arm-PCR. Original methodology: About 60 TRBV and roughly 15 TRBJ segments were identified across samples. TCRdb re-called the multiplex PCR reads with MiXCR, one entry per CDR3 protein. None of the V and J calls come from the authors' own analysis; TCRdb made them. This sample has more than 300,000 distinct CDR3 sequences; roughly 23% occur once, and the top ten carry 25% to 30%. Specified time point: persistent/refractory GD, antithyroid drugs over 5 years with positive TRAb. PBMC RNA was the source of the TCR library. Those enrolled as patients came out of an endocrinology department in Xi'an, China.

The receptor was isolated from a woman aged 35 to 49 with Graves disease. The chain carries TRBV12-3 or TRBV12-4 and TRBJ1-1; D unresolved. Source: peripheral blood mononuclear cells (PBMCs), taken when the disease was refractory, from a patient treated with antithyroid drugs. CDR3 nucleotide sequence: TGTGCCAGCAGGTCCGGTGAAAGCACTGAAGCTTTCTTT. It encodes CASRSGESTEAFF.